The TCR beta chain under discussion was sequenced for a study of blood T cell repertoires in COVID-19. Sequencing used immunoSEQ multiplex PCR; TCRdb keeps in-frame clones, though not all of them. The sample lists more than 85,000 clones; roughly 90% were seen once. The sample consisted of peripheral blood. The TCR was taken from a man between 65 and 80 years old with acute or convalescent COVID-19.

The CDR3 nucleotides are TGTGCCAGCAGTTCTCAAGGAGGACGCACTGAAGCTTTCTTT. This encodes CASSSQGGRTEAFF. The chain is built from TRBV28 and TRBJ1-1; no reliable D call. The CDR3 is made up of 14 amino acids. CDR1 and CDR2 from the germline V gene are MDHEN and SYDVKM. Deletions cut 4 bases from V and 4 bases from J, with 13 bases between.